What follows are 18 T cell receptor beta chains derived from one specimen sequenced in a study of blood T cell repertoires in COVID-19. The method was immunoSEQ multiplex PCR; TCRdb's version includes in-frame clones alone and lacks a portion of them. Of around 230,000 clones listed, 83% are singletons. The specimen sequenced was peripheral blood. These receptor sequences come from a woman aged 40-49 years with active or convalescent COVID-19.

Comment on this clone: This sample includes further DNA sequences coding for the same CDR3. This chain uses TRBV11-3 with TRBJ2-1, with D maybe TRBD1 (5 bases). The germline CDR1 and CDR2 sequences are SGHNT and YENEEA. The CDR3 extends over 15 amino acids. V gave up 1 base and J gave up 0 bases, with 7 bases separating them. CDR3 coding DNA: TGTGCCAGCAGCTTAGGAGACAGCTCCTACAATGAGCAGTTCTTC. Translating it yields CASSLGDSSYNEQFF.

The chain employs TRBV10-3 and TRBJ1-4, with D unresolved. Germline V gives CDR1 ENHRY, CDR2 SYGVKD. CDR3 length: 16 residues. V gave up 1 base and J gave up 0 bases, with 9 bases separating them. CDR3 in DNA: TGTGCCATCAGTGAGTATGAGGATGCAACTAATGAAAAACTGTTTTTT. Its protein product is CAISEYEDATNEKLFF.

The chain carries TRBV2 and TRBJ1-1; 9 bases agree with TRBD1. The CDR3 sequence is 16 residues long. Germline trimming cut 6 bases from V and 6 bases from J; bases unmatched to any gene: 14. CDR1 and CDR2 (germline): SNHLY, FYNNEI. CDR3 region: CASRARTGASIAEAFF. The CDR3 nucleotides read TGTGCCAGCAGGGCTAGGACAGGGGCCTCTATAGCTGAAGCTTTCTTT.

The rearrangement uses TRBV4-2 and TRBJ2-6; weak D call: TRBD2 (5 bases). Germline lookup yields CDR1 LGHNA and CDR2 YNFKEQ. V shed 1 base and J shed 0 bases, with 19 bases lying between them. The CDR3 covers 20 residues. The CDR3 spells CASSQAGDLRRSSGANVLTF. CDR3 nucleotides: TGTGCCAGCAGCCAAGCGGGCGATCTGCGGAGGAGCTCTGGGGCCAACGTCCTGACTTTC.

The rearrangement joins TRBV6-1 to TRBJ1-5, with a weak D call TRBD1 (5 bases). This CDR3 comprises 18 residues. Trimming took 3 bases from V and 0 from J, leaving 18 bases between them. The germline gives CDR1 MNHNS, CDR2 SASEGT. This chain's CDR3 is CASSEPRDFKLSNQPQHF. The DNA of the CDR3 is TGTGCCAGCAGTGAGCCCAGGGACTTTAAACTTAGCAATCAGCCCCAGCATTTT.

The J gene is TRBJ1-6, the V gene TRBV5-1; D is perhaps TRBD1 (6 bases). This CDR3 has 15 amino acids. The germline V gene has CDR1 SGHRS and CDR2 YFSETQ. Trimming pared 0 bases from V and 10 bases from J, leaving 14 bases between. Written as DNA, the CDR3 is TGCGCCAGCAGCTTGGAGCTTAGGGGGAAATCACCCCTCCACTTT. This gives the protein CASSLELRGKSPLHF. The full variable domain, with the rest looked up from reference TRBV5-1 and TRBJ1-6, is KAGVTQTPRYLIKTRGQQVTLSCSPISGHRSVSWYQQTPGQGLQFLFEYFSETQRNKGNFPGRFSGRQFSNSRSEMNVSTLELGDSALYLCASSLELRGKSPLHFGNGTRLTVT.

V and J are TRBV30 and TRBJ1-2; D gene ambiguous. The V gene's germline CDR1 is GTSNPN and CDR2 SVGIG (reference sequence). This CDR3 is built from 12 residues. Trimming shortened V by 2 bases and J by 5 bases, and 9 bases separated the two germline ends. The CDR3 reads CAWSRTLYGYTF. The CDR3 coding sequence is TGTGCCTGGAGTCGGACTTTATATGGCTACACCTTC.

V and J are TRBV3-1 (or the pseudogene TRBV3-2) and TRBJ2-7; 15 bases fit TRBD2. The CDR3 consists of 17 residues. Germline CDR1 is LGHDT and CDR2 is YNNKEL (reference sequence). V trimming: 4 bases; J trimming: 0 bases; junction bases outside the gene matches: 4. For the CDR3, the DNA is TGTGCCAGCAGCCGGGGACTAGCGGGAGGACGCTCCTACGAGCAGTACTTC. Protein product: CASSRGLAGGRSYEQYF.

The J gene is TRBJ1-3, the V gene TRBV5-1; D may be TRBD1 (6 bases). V was pared by 3 bases and J by 4 bases, with 14 bases between. There are 15 residues in the CDR3. From germline, CDR1 is SGHRS and CDR2 YFSETQ. CDR3 in DNA: TGCGCCAGCAGCTCGGCAGGGGACGGGGGAAACACCATATATTTT. Amino acid sequence: CASSSAGDGGNTIYF.

The rearrangement links TRBV18 to TRBJ2-3, with unresolved D. The length of the CDR3 is 14 residues. V was cut by 3 bases and J by 4 bases, with 11 bases left in between. CDR1 and CDR2 (germline): KGHSH, LQKENI. CDR3 bases: TGTGCCAGCTCACCGCGACTTCGTTCAGATACGCAGTATTTT. Protein sequence: CASSPRLRSDTQYF.

This chain uses TRBV6-1 with TRBJ1-6; D call uncertain. This CDR3 spans 14 amino acids. Germline V CDR1 and CDR2: MNHNS, SASEGT. V was pared by 2 bases and J by 7 bases, with 9 bases between. The DNA of the CDR3 is TGTGCCAGCAGTGAACAGGTTTACAATTCACCCCTCCACTTT. The encoded protein is CASSEQVYNSPLHF.

Regarding this clone: The sample has other DNA sequences that encode this CDR3 too. The chain links TRBV5-4 to TRBJ1-3; 8 bases agree with TRBD1. Germline V gene data show CDR1 as SGHNT and CDR2 as YYREEE (reference sequence). V lost 6 bases, J lost 3 bases, and 2 bases stayed unmatched. CDR3 length: 13 residues. The CDR3 reads CASNRGGGNTIYF. CDR3 DNA: TGTGCCAGCAACAGGGGGGGTGGAAACACCATATATTTT.

J is TRBJ1-3 and V is TRBV5-1; 8 bases match TRBD1. CDR1 SGHRS and CDR2 YFSETQ come from the germline V gene. The CDR3 contains 16 residues. V gave up 1 base and J gave up 0 bases; unmatched junction bases: 3. The CDR3: CASSLRQGPSGNTIYF. In nucleotides, the CDR3 is TGCGCCAGCAGCTTGCGACAGGGGCCCTCTGGAAACACCATATATTTT.

The chain carries TRBV6-4 and TRBJ2-7; TRBD1 matches 7 bases. This CDR3 is built from 12 residues. The junction had 3 bases not matched to a gene; V was cut back by 10 bases and J by 0 bases. The germline gives CDR1 MRHNA, CDR2 SNTAGT. CDR3 DNA sequence: TGTGCCACCCGGACAGGCTCCTACGAGCAGTACTTC. Translating it yields CATRTGSYEQYF.

The genes are TRBV7-3 and TRBJ2-5; D unclear. The CDR3 is 13 amino acids. Germline CDR1 and CDR2: SGHTA and FQGTGA. Trimming shortened V by 1 base and J by 5 bases, and 8 bases separated the two germline ends. The CDR3 here is CASSLKPGETQYF. CDR3 DNA: TGTGCCAGCAGCTTAAAGCCCGGGGAGACCCAGTACTTC.

The rearrangement joins TRBV3-1 (or the pseudogene TRBV3-2) to TRBJ1-3, with D maybe TRBD1 (6 bases). Trimming shortened V by 1 base and J by 2 bases, and 15 bases separated the two germline ends. CDR3 length equals 17 residues. Germline lookup yields CDR1 LGHDT and CDR2 YNNKEL (reference sequence). CDR3 nucleotides: TGTGCCAGCAGCCAAGGGGGGGGGCCGGATACTGGAAACACCATATATTTT. Amino acids: CASSQGGGPDTGNTIYF.

This sequence joins TRBV7-8 and TRBJ2-1, with D perhaps matching TRBD2 (5 bases). Germline CDR1 and CDR2: SGHVS and FQNEAQ. The ends were cut back, 5 bases at V and 6 bases at J, with 20 bases in the middle. This CDR3 is 16 amino acids long. For the CDR3, the DNA is TGTGCCAGCAGCCGAGGGTTGAGCCGTACGGGCAATGAGCAGTTCTTC. It codes for CASSRGLSRTGNEQFF.

The rearrangement links TRBV7-9 to TRBJ2-3; a weak D match, TRBD1 (6 bases). This CDR3 is 14 amino acids long. Germline V gene data show CDR1 as SEHNR and CDR2 as FQNEAQ (reference sequence). V lost 3 bases and J 9 bases, leaving 16 bases between the germline ends. In DNA form, the CDR3 reads TGTGCCAGCAGCTTGGGGACACCGGCTCGGACGCAGTATTTT. Amino acids: CASSLGTPARTQYF.